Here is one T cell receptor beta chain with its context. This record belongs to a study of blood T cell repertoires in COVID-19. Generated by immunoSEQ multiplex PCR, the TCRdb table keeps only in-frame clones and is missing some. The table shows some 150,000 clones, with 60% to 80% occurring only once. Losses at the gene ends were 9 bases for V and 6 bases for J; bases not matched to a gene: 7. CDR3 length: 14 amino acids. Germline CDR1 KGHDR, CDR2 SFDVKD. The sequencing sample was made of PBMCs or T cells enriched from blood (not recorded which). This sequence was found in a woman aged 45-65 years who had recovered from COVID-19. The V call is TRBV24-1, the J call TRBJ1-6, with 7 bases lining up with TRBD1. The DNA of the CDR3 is TGTGCCACCGGAGCGGACAGGATTAATTCACCCCTCCACTTT. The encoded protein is CATGADRINSPLHF.